The next 18 T cell receptor beta chains were all read from a single sample in a study of T cell responses to AZD1222 COVID-19 vaccine. Data came from immunoSEQ multiplex PCR; TCRdb stores just in-frame clones and leaves some out. In the table there are about 110,000 clones, about 90% of which are singletons. The sequences come from peripheral blood, collected on day 0 of AZD1222 vaccination. Receptors originate from an adult in good health.

The genes are TRBV5-5 and TRBJ1-4; maybe TRBD1 (5 bases). CDR1 is SGHKS and CDR2 is YYEKEE in the germline V gene (reference sequence). The CDR3 runs to 15 residues. Trimming took off 3 bases at V and 5 bases at J, with 14 bases between the two ends. CDR3 sequence reads: CASSWGWGGNEKLFF. The CDR3 coding sequence is TGTGCCAGCAGCTGGGGGTGGGGTGGGAATGAAAAACTGTTTTTT.

In nucleotides, the CDR3 is TGTGCCTGGAGTGTAGGAGGGGACACTGAAGCTTTCTTT. Encoded protein: CAWSVGGDTEAFF. The V call is TRBV30, the J call TRBJ1-1; D might be TRBD1 (5 bases). The CDR3 runs to 13 residues. The germline V and J ends were trimmed by 0 bases and 3 bases, with 8 bases remaining between them. Per the germline V gene, CDR1 is GTSNPN and CDR2 is SVGIG (reference sequence). The full variable domain, with the rest looked up from reference TRBV30 and TRBJ1-1, is SQTIHQWPATLVQPVGSPLSLECTVEGTSNPNLYWYRQAAGRGLQLLFYSVGIGQISSEVPQNLSASRPQDRQFILSSKKLLLSDSGFYLCAWSVGGDTEAFFGQGTRLTVV.

This clone has just one count. The chain combines TRBV24-1 with TRBJ2-1, with D possibly being TRBD1 (6 bases). The CDR3 is 16 residues long. V was trimmed by 3 bases and J by 3 bases, leaving 14 bases between them. The germline gives CDR1 KGHDR, CDR2 SFDVKD. CDR3 amino acids: CATSDPTGQNYNEQFF. The CDR3 nucleotides are TGTGCCACCAGTGATCCGACCGGACAGAACTACAATGAGCAGTTCTTC.

The chain joins TRBV2 to TRBJ2-7; D perhaps matches TRBD1 (6 bases). The CDR3 sequence is 17 residues long. V was shortened by 7 bases and J by 2 bases, with 24 bases between the two germline ends. Germline CDR1 reads SNHLY; CDR2 reads FYNNEI. The CDR3 DNA reads TGTGCCAGCAAAGTGGTGGAGACCGGGACATCGACCTACGAGCAGTACTTC. Translating gives CASKVVETGTSTYEQYF.

This chain uses TRBV27 with TRBJ1-2; D is possibly TRBD1 (5 bases). This CDR3 region has 17 residues. Germline CDR1 and CDR2: MNHEY and SMNVEV (reference sequence). Trimming took 2 bases from V and 4 from J, leaving 20 bases between them. The DNA for the CDR3 is TGTGCCAGCAGTTTAGTTGGACATTCACCCCTCAGCTATGGCTACACCTTC. It yields the protein CASSLVGHSPLSYGYTF.

V gene TRBV4-3 combines with J gene TRBJ1-4; a possible D gene is TRBD1 (5 bases). V lost 0 bases to trimming and J lost 7 bases, with 12 bases between them. The CDR3 consists of 15 residues. CDR1 is LGHNA, CDR2 YSLEER, per germline. CDR3 residues: CASSQDLRQGEKLFF. CDR3 DNA sequence: TGCGCCAGCAGCCAAGATTTACGGCAGGGTGAAAAACTGTTTTTT.

The chain carries TRBV6-1 and TRBJ1-5; 9 bases match TRBD1. This CDR3 has 15 residues. V lost 1 base and J lost 5; bases outside the gene matches: 3. Germline CDR1 MNHNS, CDR2 SASEGT. The CDR3: CASSEDRGRYQPQHF. Here the CDR3 DNA reads TGTGCCAGCAGTGAAGACAGGGGGCGATATCAGCCCCAGCATTTT.

V is TRBV4-3 and J is TRBJ2-7, with no clear D. V was shortened by 7 bases and J by 3 bases, with 19 bases between the two germline ends. In germline, CDR1 is LGHNA, CDR2 YSLEER. This CDR3 has 15 residues. In nucleotides, the CDR3 is TGCGCCAGCACCTCGGGCCACCTGTGGAGCTACGAGCAGTACTTC. This gives the protein CASTSGHLWSYEQYF.

The chain combines TRBV7-9 with TRBJ1-2; D is perhaps TRBD1 (5 bases). This CDR3 spans 16 amino acids. Between the trimmed V and J ends, which lost 5 bases and 6 bases, there was a span of 22 bases. Germline CDR1 and CDR2: SEHNR and FQNEAQ (reference sequence). CDR3 sequence: CASSRGTERRSDGYTF. The CDR3 region has the DNA TGTGCCAGCAGCCGAGGGACGGAGCGACGATCTGATGGCTACACCTTC.

The sample holds one count of this clone. The J gene is TRBJ2-7, the V gene TRBV28; D tentatively reads TRBD1 or TRBD2 (5 bases each). The CDR3 runs to 15 residues. Germline CDR1 MDHEN, CDR2 SYDVKM. Trimming shortened V by 2 bases and J by 6 bases, and 17 bases separated the two germline ends. CDR3 in DNA: TGTGCCAGCAGTTTAAGCGGCAGGGAGAGAGGCGAGCAGTACTTC. Its translation is CASSLSGRERGEQYF.

This chain uses TRBV18 with TRBJ1-2; D is perhaps TRBD1 (5 bases). Trimming pared 4 bases from V and 7 bases from J, leaving 28 bases between. Germline V gene lookup returns CDR1 KGHSH and CDR2 LQKENI. The CDR3 sequence is 18 residues long. The CDR3, as DNA: TGTGCCAGCTCACGCCCCCCCGGGACTGGTGAACCTCGTGGTGGCTACACCTTC. It yields the protein CASSRPPGTGEPRGGYTF.

This rearrangement joins TRBV19 to TRBJ1-4, with D maybe TRBD1 (6 bases). This CDR3 region has 15 residues. V lost 5 bases and J 3 bases, leaving 13 bases between the germline ends. Germline loops: CDR1 LNHDA, CDR2 SQIVND (reference sequence). The CDR3 DNA is TGTGCCAGTAGTTCCAACAGGGCCTCTAATGAAAAACTGTTTTTT. Residues: CASSSNRASNEKLFF.

V usage is TRBV3-1 (or the pseudogene TRBV3-2) and J usage is TRBJ2-7; D possibly corresponds to TRBD2 (7 bases). The CDR3 length is 13 residues. From germline, CDR1 is LGHDT and CDR2 YNNKEL (reference sequence). The ends were cut back, 4 bases at V and 5 bases at J, with 12 bases in the middle. The CDR3 DNA sequence: TGTGCCAGCAGCCCCCGGGGGGCGGACGAGCAGTACTTC. Its protein is CASSPRGADEQYF.

The rearrangement uses TRBV7-2 and TRBJ2-7, with D tentatively TRBD1 (7 bases). The CDR3 is 13 residues long. Trimming removed 10 bases at V and 2 bases at J, with 15 bases between. Germline CDR1 reads SGHTA; CDR2 reads FQGNSA. The CDR3 here is CATATGRTYEQYF. CDR3 nucleotides: TGTGCCACTGCGACAGGGAGGACCTACGAGCAGTACTTC. Complete variable domain (other parts from reference TRBV7-2 and TRBJ2-7): GAGVSQSPSNKVTEKGKDVELRCDPISGHTALYWYRQSLGQGLEFLIYFQGNSAPDKSGLPSDRFSAERTGGSVSTLTIQRTQQEDSAVYLCATATGRTYEQYFGPGTRLTVT.

The gene calls are TRBV30 and TRBJ1-4; 7 positions agree with TRBD1. From germline, CDR1 is GTSNPN and CDR2 SVGIG (reference sequence). CDR3 length equals 15 residues. V dropped 2 bases and J dropped 7; count of bases not matched to a gene: 10. CDR3 region: CAWSLRQGLGEKLFF. The CDR3, as DNA: TGTGCCTGGAGTCTCAGACAGGGTCTGGGTGAAAAACTGTTTTTT.

The chain couples TRBV11-2 to TRBJ2-2; D gene ambiguous. The germline V and J ends were trimmed by 1 base and 4 bases, with 7 bases remaining between them. Germline CDR1 reads SGHAT; CDR2 reads FQNNGV. CDR3 length: 14 residues. CDR3 in DNA: TGTGCCAGCAGCTTAGTTAGGAGCACCGGGGAGCTGTTTTTT. It encodes CASSLVRSTGELFF.

This CDR3 reads CASTGPAVRNTEAFF. The CDR3 bases are TGTGCCAGTACTGGGCCGGCAGTGCGTAACACTGAAGCTTTCTTT. This chain uses TRBV19 with TRBJ1-1; D not resolved. V was cut by 7 bases and J by 2 bases, with 17 bases left in between. Germline CDR1 reads LNHDA; CDR2 reads SQIVND (reference sequence). The CDR3 consists of 15 residues. Using reference TRBV19 and TRBJ1-1 for the parts outside the CDR3, the full variable domain is DGGITQSPKYLFRKEGQNVTLSCEQNLNHDAMYWYRQDPGQGLRLIYYSQIVNDFQKGDIAEGYSVSREKKESFPLTVTSAQKNPTAFYLCASTGPAVRNTEAFFGQGTRLTVV.

The rearrangement joins TRBV6-4 to TRBJ1-2; the D is unclear. The ends were cut back, 2 bases at V and 3 bases at J, with 13 bases in the middle. Per the germline V gene, CDR1 is MRHNA and CDR2 is SNTAGT. This CDR3 spans 15 amino acids. CDR3 in DNA: TGTGCCAGCAGTGACACGAGGGCCCCTTACTATGGCTACACCTTC. As protein: CASSDTRAPYYGYTF.